A single sample is the source of the 15 T cell receptor beta chains below, sequenced in a study of T cell responses to AZD1222 COVID-19 vaccine (dated by TCRdb to the early 2020s). To prepare the library, the immunoSEQ multiplex PCR assay was applied. As stored in TCRdb, this immuneACCESS dataset retains in-frame rearrangements with V and J assigned. A fraction of the clones does not appear; measured against another copy, unresolved V genes explain less than half of the discrepancy, and the remainder lacks a known reason. Recorded for this sample are 150,000 to 200,000 clones; 80% to 90% of them occurred a single time. The top ten hold approximately 7.7% of the sample. The meaning of the sample's time point label: baseline before first vaccination. The sample consisted of peripheral blood, taken on day 0 of AZD1222 vaccination. Source of these receptors: an adult in good health.

DNA of the CDR3: TGCGCCAGCAAGGGGACAGCCGTTAGCAATCAGCCCCAGCATTTT. It translates to CASKGTAVSNQPQHF. This chain connects TRBV10-2 to TRBJ1-5, with 7 bases aligning to TRBD1. The CDR3 totals 15 residues. CDR1 is WSHSY and CDR2 is SAAADI in the germline V gene. V shed 7 bases and J 0 bases; nucleotides not matched to a gene: 6.

The chain is built from TRBV20-1 and TRBJ2-7, with D possibly TRBD2 on 5 matching bases. Germline lookup yields CDR1 DFQATT and CDR2 SNEGSKA (reference sequence). The CDR3 sequence is 13 residues long. The V and J ends lost 3 bases and 5 bases respectively, with 14 bases between them. The CDR3 nucleotides are TGCAGTGCTAGTCAGGACGCGGGCCACGAGCAGTACTTC. As protein: CSASQDAGHEQYF.

The CDR3 region has the DNA TGTGCCAGCAGTAACAAGGGAATCTCCTACGAGCAGTACTTC. It is translated as CASSNKGISYEQYF. The chain joins TRBV6-2 or TRBV6-3 to TRBJ2-7; D call uncertain. The CDR3 consists of 14 residues. The V gene's germline CDR1 is MNHEY and CDR2 SVGEGT. V lost 5 bases, J lost 0 bases, and 11 bases lay in between.

This clone was counted between two and nine times. The rearrangement joins TRBV4-1 to TRBJ1-1; D is uncertain. CDR1 is MGHRA, CDR2 YSYEKL, per germline. CDR3 size: 17 residues. V was pared by 4 bases and J by 8 bases, with 26 bases between. CDR3 protein: CASSPPTETDYYGEAFF. In nucleotides, the CDR3 is TGCGCCAGCAGCCCCCCGACCGAGACCGATTATTACGGGGAAGCTTTCTTT.

This chain connects TRBV27 to TRBJ2-7; D not certain. This CDR3 has 14 residues. Germline lookup yields CDR1 MNHEY and CDR2 SMNVEV (reference sequence). Trimming took 8 bases from V and 2 from J, leaving 16 bases between them. The CDR3 DNA sequence: TGTGCCAGCGGAAACTATAATCCGCCCTACGAGCAGTACTTC. Translating it yields CASGNYNPPYEQYF.

The chain uses TRBV25-1 and TRBJ2-1; 10 nucleotides agree with TRBD2. The CDR3 totals 15 residues. After removal of 8 bases from V and 2 bases from J, the junction contained 6 bases not matched to a gene. Germline lookup yields CDR1 MGHDK and CDR2 SYGVNS. Here the CDR3 DNA reads TGTGCCAGCGGCCTAGCGGGGGAGCCCTACAATGAGCAGTTCTTC. Its translation is CASGLAGEPYNEQFF.

The V call is TRBV6-5, the J call TRBJ1-1; TRBD1 aligns across 7 bases. From germline, CDR1 is MNHEY and CDR2 SVGAGI. The CDR3 contains 15 residues. Unmatched junction bases numbered 5, after V lost 4 bases and J lost 0 bases. DNA of the CDR3: TGTGCCAGCAGTTCGGGACAGAACCTGAACACTGAAGCTTTCTTT. It codes for CASSSGQNLNTEAFF.

The chain combines TRBV6-5 with TRBJ2-7; TRBD1 matches 11 bases. Germline V gives CDR1 MNHEY, CDR2 SVGAGI. There are 15 residues in the CDR3. V dropped 3 bases and J dropped 2; count of bases not matched to a gene: 3. The CDR3 sequence: CASSYSGQGAYEQYF. CDR3 DNA sequence: TGTGCCAGCAGTTATTCGGGACAGGGGGCCTACGAGCAGTACTTC.

This clone was detected once. The CDR3 loop reads CASSVEQGGNTIYF. CDR3 bases: TGTGCCAGCAGCGTAGAACAGGGTGGAAACACCATATATTTT. V is TRBV9 and J is TRBJ1-3; maybe TRBD1 (6 bases). V lost 0 bases and J 3 bases, leaving 7 bases between the germline ends. CDR3 length equals 14 residues. The germline V gene encodes CDR1 SGDLS and CDR2 YYNGEE.

The gene calls are TRBV5-6 and TRBJ2-7; D not resolved. The length of the CDR3 is 13 residues. The germline gives CDR1 SGHDT, CDR2 YYEEEE. V was shortened by 4 bases and J by 2 bases, with 10 bases between the two germline ends. The CDR3 sequence: CASSPSRAYEQYF. Written as DNA, the CDR3 is TGTGCCAGCAGCCCGTCCCGGGCCTACGAGCAGTACTTC.

The CDR3 loop is CSAPNTGELFF. Written as DNA, the CDR3 is TGCAGTGCCCCGAACACCGGGGAGCTGTTTTTT. The J gene is TRBJ2-2, the V gene TRBV20-1; D gene uncertain. Germline-derived CDR1 and CDR2 are DFQATT and SNEGSKA (reference sequence). Trimming cost V 6 bases and J 0 bases, with 2 bases left between them. CDR3 size: 11 residues.

The J gene is TRBJ1-2, the V gene TRBV13, with D possibly matching TRBD1 (6 bases). V was cut by 5 bases and J by 7 bases, with 14 bases left in between. Per germline, CDR1 PRHDT and CDR2 FYEKMQ (reference sequence). The CDR3 is made up of 13 amino acids. CDR3 DNA sequence: TGTGCCAGCAGCGCCGGGGGGGCAAGTGGCTACACCTTC. This encodes CASSAGGASGYTF.

The J gene is TRBJ1-2, the V gene TRBV6-5; a possible D gene is TRBD1 (6 bases). V was trimmed by 6 bases and J by 3 bases, leaving 14 bases between them. This CDR3 is 14 amino acids long. CDR1 and CDR2 from the germline V gene are MNHEY and SVGAGI. CDR3 region: CASRFDRPYYGYTF. In DNA, the CDR3 is TGTGCCAGCAGATTTGACAGGCCCTACTATGGCTACACCTTC.

CDR3 nucleotides: TGTGCCAGCAGTGATCTTAGCTCCTACAATGAGCAGTTCTTC. Translating gives CASSDLSSYNEQFF. This sequence joins TRBV6-1 and TRBJ2-1; D uncertain. The CDR3 spans 14 residues. Looked up from germline, CDR1 is MNHNS and CDR2 is SASEGT. With 3 bases removed from V and 0 bases from J, the gap between germline ends came to 6 bases.

The V gene is TRBV19, the J gene TRBJ2-7; possibly TRBD2 for D (6 bases). Trimming removed 4 bases from V and 6 bases from J, with 13 bases in between. The CDR3 is made up of 13 amino acids. Germline V gene sequence: CDR1 LNHDA, CDR2 SQIVND (reference sequence). CDR3 amino acids: CASSTGLPSEQYF. CDR3 DNA sequence: TGTGCCAGTAGTACCGGACTACCTTCCGAGCAGTACTTC.